The sample holds one count of the clone carrying this TCR beta chain. Its specificity is not known. The CDR3 loop spans 13 amino acids. Germline V lookup: CDR1 MGHRA, CDR2 YSYEKL. V dropped 4 bases and J dropped 9 bases, with 13 bases sitting between them. The study ran its PCR with 60 Vbeta and 13 Jbeta primers. Here immunoSEQ multiplex PCR was the method, and the copy in TCRdb shows in-frame clones only, minus some. The sample records approximately 150,000 clones, roughly four fifths being singletons. This specimen belongs to a study of cytomegalovirus exposure and HLA in healthy donors. General observations from the study: Later analysis revealed greater clonal expansion in HLA-associated TCR beta chains than in equally common others.

The J gene is TRBJ2-1, the V gene TRBV4-1; no definite D call. The clonotype comes from a man aged 18 to 30 in good health and CMV-seropositive. Sequencing was carried out using PBMCs. CDR3 DNA sequence: TGCGCCAGCAGCCGAGTTCTCTTTCCTGAGCAGTTCTTC. It translates to CASSRVLFPEQFF.